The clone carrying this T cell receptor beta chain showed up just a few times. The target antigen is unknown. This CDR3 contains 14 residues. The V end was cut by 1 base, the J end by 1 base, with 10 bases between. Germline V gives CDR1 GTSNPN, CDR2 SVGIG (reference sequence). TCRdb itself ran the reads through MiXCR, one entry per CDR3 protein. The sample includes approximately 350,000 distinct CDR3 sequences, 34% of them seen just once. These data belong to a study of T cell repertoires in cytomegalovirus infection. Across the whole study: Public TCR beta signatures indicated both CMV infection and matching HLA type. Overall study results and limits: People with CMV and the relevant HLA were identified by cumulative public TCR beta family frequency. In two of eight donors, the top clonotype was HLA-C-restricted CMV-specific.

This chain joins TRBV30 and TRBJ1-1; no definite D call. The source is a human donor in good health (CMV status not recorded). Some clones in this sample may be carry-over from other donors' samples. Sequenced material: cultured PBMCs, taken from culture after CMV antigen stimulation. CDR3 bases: TGTGCCTGGAGTGCGCTGAGCCCGAACACTGAAGCTTTCTTT. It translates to CAWSALSPNTEAFF.